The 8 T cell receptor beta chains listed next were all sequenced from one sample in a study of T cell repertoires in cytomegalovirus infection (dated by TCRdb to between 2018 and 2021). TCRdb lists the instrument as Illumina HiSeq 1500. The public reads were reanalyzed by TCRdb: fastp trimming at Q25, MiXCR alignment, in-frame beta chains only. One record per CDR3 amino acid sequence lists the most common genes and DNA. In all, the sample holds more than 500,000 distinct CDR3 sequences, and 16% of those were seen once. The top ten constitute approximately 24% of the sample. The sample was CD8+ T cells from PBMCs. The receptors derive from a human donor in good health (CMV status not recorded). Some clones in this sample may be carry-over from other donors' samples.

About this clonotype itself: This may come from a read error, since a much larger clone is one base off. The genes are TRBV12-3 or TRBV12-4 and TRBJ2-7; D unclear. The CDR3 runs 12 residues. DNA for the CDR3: TGTGCCAGCAATGATGGCTCCTACGAGCAGAACTTC. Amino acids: CASNDGSYEQNF.

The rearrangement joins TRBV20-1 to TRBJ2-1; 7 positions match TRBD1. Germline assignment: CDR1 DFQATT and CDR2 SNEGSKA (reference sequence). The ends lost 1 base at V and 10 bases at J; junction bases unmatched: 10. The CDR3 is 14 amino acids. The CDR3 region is CSARANEGGREQFF. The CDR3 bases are TGCAGTGCTAGAGCAAACGAAGGGGGCAGGGAGCAGTTCTTC.

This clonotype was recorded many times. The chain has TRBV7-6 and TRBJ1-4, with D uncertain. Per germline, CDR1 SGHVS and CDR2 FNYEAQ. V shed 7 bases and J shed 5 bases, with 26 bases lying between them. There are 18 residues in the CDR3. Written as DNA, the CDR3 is TGTGCCAGCAACCTATCGAGATTGGGAGGGCGATTCAATGAAAAACTGTTTTTT. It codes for CASNLSRLGGRFNEKLFF.

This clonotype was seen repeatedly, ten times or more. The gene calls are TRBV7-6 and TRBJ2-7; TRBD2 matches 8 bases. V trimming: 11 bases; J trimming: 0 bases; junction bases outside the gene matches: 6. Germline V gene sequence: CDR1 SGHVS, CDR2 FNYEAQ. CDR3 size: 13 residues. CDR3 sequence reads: CASSGGGSYEQYF. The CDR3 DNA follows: TGTGCCTCCTCCGGGGGGGGCTCCTACGAGCAGTACTTC. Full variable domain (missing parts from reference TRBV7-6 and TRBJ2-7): GAGVSQSPRYKVTKRGQDVALRCDPISGHVSLYWYRQALGQGPEFLTYFNYEAQQDKSGLPNDRFSAERPEGSISTLTIQRTEQRDSAMYRCASSGGGSYEQYFGPGTRLTVT.

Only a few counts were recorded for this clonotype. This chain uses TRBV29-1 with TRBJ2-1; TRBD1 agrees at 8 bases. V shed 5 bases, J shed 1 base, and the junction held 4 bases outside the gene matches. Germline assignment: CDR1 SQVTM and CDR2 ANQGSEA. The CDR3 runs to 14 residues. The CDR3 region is CSVQGARSYNEQFF. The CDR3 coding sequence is TGCAGCGTTCAGGGGGCTAGATCCTACAATGAGCAGTTCTTC.

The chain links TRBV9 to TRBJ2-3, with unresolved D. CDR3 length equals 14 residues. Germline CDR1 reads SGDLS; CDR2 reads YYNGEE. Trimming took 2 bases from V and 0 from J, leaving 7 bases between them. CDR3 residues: CASSVSKSTDTQYF. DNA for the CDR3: TGTGCCAGCAGCGTGTCGAAGAGCACAGATACGCAGTATTTT.

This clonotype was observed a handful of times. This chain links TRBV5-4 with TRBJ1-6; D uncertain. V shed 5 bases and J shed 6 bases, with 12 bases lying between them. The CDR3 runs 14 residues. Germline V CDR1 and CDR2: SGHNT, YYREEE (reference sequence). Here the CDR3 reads CASSADTSNSPLHF. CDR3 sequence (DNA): TGTGCCAGCAGTGCTGACACGAGTAATTCACCCCTCCACTTT.

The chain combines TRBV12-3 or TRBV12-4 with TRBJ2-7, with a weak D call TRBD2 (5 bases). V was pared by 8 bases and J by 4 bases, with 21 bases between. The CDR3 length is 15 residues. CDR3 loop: CASGKEGRPWYEQYF. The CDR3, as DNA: TGTGCCAGCGGTAAAGAGGGCCGGCCCTGGTACGAGCAGTACTTC.